The clone carrying this T cell receptor (beta chain) was counted ten times or more. What it binds is unknown. Unmatched junction bases numbered 5, after V lost 3 bases and J lost 5 bases. CDR1 and CDR2 (germline): SGHDT, YYEEEE. The CDR3 runs to 16 residues. This entry comes from a study of neurological immune-mediated disorders. Study conclusions and caveats: Private repertoires in all groups were suggested, as expanded clones shared no CDR3 amino acid sequences across subjects. Any association between clinical or MRI features and the multiple sclerosis repertoire cluster was absent.

The authors produced cDNA by 5'RACE using 10-nucleotide random UMIs. TCRdb reanalysed the 5' RACE reads using MiXCR and keeps one entry per CDR3 protein. The repertoire holds about 52,000 distinct CDR3 sequences, with 3.8% as singletons. The sample taken for sequencing was PBMCs. The chain uses TRBV5-6 and TRBJ2-5, with 15 bases that match TRBD2. This receptor was taken from a man aged 55 to 70 with multiple sclerosis. CDR3 region: CASSSIGLAGGETQYF. CDR3 bases: TGTGCCAGCAGCTCCATTGGACTAGCGGGAGGGGAGACCCAGTACTTC.